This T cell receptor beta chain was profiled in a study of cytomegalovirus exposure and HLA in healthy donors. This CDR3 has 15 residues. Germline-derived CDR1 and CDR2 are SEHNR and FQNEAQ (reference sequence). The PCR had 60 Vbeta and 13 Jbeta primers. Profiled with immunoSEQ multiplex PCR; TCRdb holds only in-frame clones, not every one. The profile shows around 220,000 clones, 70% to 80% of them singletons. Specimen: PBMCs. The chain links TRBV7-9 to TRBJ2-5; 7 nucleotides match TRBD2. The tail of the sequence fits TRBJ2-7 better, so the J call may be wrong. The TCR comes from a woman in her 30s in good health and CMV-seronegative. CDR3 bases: TGTGCCAGCAGCTTAGCGCGGGAGACCTCCTACGAGCAGTACTTC. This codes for CASSLARETSYEQYF.